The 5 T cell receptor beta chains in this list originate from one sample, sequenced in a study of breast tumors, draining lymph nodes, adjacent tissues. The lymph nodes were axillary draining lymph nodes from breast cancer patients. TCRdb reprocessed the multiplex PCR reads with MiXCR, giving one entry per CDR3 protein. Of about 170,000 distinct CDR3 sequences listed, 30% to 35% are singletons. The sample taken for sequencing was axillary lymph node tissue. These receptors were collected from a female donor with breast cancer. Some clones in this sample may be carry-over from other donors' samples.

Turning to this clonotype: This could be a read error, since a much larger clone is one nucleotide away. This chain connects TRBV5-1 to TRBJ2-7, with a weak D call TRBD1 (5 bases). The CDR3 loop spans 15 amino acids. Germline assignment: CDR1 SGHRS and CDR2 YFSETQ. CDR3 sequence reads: CASSLKQAATYGQYF. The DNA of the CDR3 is TGCGCCAGCAGCTTGAAACAGGCGGCGACGTACGGGCAGTACTTC.

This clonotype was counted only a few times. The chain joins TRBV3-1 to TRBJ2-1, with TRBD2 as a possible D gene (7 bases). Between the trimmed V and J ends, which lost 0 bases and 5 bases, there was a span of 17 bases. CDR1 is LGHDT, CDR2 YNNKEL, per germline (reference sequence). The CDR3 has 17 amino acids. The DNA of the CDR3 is TGTGCCAGCAGCCAAGAAAGGACCCGAGGGGGGGACAATGAGCAGTTCTTC. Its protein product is CASSQERTRGGDNEQFF.

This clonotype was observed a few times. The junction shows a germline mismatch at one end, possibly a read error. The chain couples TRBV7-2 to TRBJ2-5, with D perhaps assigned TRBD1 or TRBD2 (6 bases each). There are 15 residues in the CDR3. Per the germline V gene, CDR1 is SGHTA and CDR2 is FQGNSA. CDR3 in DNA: TGTGCCAGCAGCTTAAGGGGGGTTAGACAAGAGACCCAGCGCTTC. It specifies CASSLRGVRQETQRF.

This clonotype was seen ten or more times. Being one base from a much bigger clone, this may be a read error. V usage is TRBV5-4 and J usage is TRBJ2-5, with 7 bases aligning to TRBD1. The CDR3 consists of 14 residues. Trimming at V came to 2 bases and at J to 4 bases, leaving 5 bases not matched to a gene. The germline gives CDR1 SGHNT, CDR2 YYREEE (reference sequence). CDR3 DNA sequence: TGTGCCAGCAGCTTCGGACAGGCCGGAGAGACCCAGTACTTC. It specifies CASSFGQAGETQYF.

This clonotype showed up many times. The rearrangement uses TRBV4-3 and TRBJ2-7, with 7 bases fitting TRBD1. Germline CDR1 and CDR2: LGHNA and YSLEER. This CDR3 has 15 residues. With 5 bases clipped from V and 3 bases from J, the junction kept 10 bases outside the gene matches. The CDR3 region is CASSVSRGQSYEQYF. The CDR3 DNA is TGCGCCAGCAGCGTAAGTAGGGGACAGAGCTACGAGCAGTACTTC.